This T cell receptor beta chain stems from a study of OX40 agonist ivuxolimab in advanced cancers. Study as a whole: Patients took ivuxolimab, an agonistic anti-OX40 (CD134) antibody. A mean age of 60 years, range roughly 20 to 90, was recorded, and approximately 85% were male.

Notes on this clone: Its target is unknown.

Trimming stripped 0 bases from V and 4 bases from J, with 11 bases between. This CDR3 has 14 residues. CDR1 is SGDLS and CDR2 is YYNGEE in the germline V gene. General study findings and limits: The work left the antigen specificity of expanded peripheral T cells undetermined.

The protocol was immunoSEQ multiplex PCR, while the TCRdb copy is restricted to in-frame clones and leaves out a portion. The data hold over 60,000 clones, with less than 90% observed a single time. This clonotype originated in an adult with an advanced solid tumor such as melanoma, head and neck, liver or kidney cancer. The chain employs TRBV9 and TRBJ2-7; no reliable D call. Sample: CD4+ or CD8+ T cells sorted from blood, taken in a trial of the OX40 agonist ivuxolimab. CDR3 region: CASSVATGGYEQYF. As DNA, the CDR3 is TGTGCCAGCAGCGTAGCAACGGGTGGTTACGAGCAGTACTTC.